This TCR beta chain emerged from a study of blood T cell repertoires in COVID-19. Whole-study context: COVID-19 samples from acute and convalescent phases originated in the United States, Italy and Spain. In each case, the material was cDNA or gDNA derived from T cells, B-cell-depleted T cells, or PBMCs.

V shed 5 bases and J shed 7 bases, with 15 bases lying between them. CDR1 SGHNT and CDR2 YYREEE come from the germline V gene (reference sequence). There are 13 residues in the CDR3. As originally analysed: Reference gene primer amplification gave nucleated cell count estimates. Libraries were prepared by immunoSEQ multiplex PCR; TCRdb keeps only in-frame clonotypes and omits some of them. From that table come the V and J calls and clone size; the DNA was used to work out D and trimming. The table records under 70,000 clones, 87% of them present only once. This chain uses TRBV5-4 with TRBJ2-5; no clear D gene. The TCR was taken from a young woman with acute or convalescent COVID-19. Sequencing was carried out using peripheral blood. CDR3 protein: CASSSAALGTQYF. In nucleotides, the CDR3 is TGTGCCAGCAGTTCGGCTGCCCTAGGGACCCAGTACTTC.